The next 14 T cell receptor beta chains were all read from a single sample in a study of tumor-infiltrating lymphocytes in oesophageal squamous cell carcinoma. From the PCR reads, TCRdb called clonotypes with MiXCR, one entry per CDR3 protein. The sample lists roughly 20,000 distinct CDR3 sequences, 50% occurring once. The material sequenced was esophageal tumor tissue. The receptor source for this set is a male donor with esophageal squamous cell carcinoma.

Concerning this clonotype itself: The CDR3 does not end in the conserved phenylalanine or tryptophan, so this is likely a read error. No DNA is shown, since the ends of the CDR3 on it are uncertain; the CDR3 is the one TCRdb lists. The rearrangement links TRBV28 to TRBJ2-5; the D call in the table, TRBD1, was not verified against the DNA. Per the germline V gene, CDR1 is MDHEN and CDR2 is SYDVKM. The CDR3 has 17 residues if both end residues are counted. CDR3 sequence: CASSFLQGNGSPLHFGN.

The gene calls are TRBV6-8 and TRBJ2-1; no clear D gene. The CDR3 runs to 10 residues. The V gene's germline CDR1 is MNHGY and CDR2 SAAAGT. Trimming pared 2 bases from V and 7 bases from J, leaving 0 bases between. The CDR3 DNA sequence: TGTGCCAGCAGTTACAATGAGCAGTTCTTC. Protein sequence: CASSYNEQFF.

Of note for this clonotype: A much larger clonotype is one base distant, so this may be a read error. The CDR3 spells CSDLTSGAETQYF. The CDR3 DNA sequence: TGCAGTGATTTAACTAGCGGTGCGGAGACCCAGTACTTC. The chain combines TRBV20-1 with TRBJ1-1, with 8 positions matching TRBD2. The DNA end favors TRBJ2-5, so the J call may be wrong. The CDR3 has 13 residues. Germline V gives CDR1 DFQATT, CDR2 SNEGSKA (reference sequence).

The chain links TRBV7-2 to TRBJ2-3; 7 positions match TRBD1. V dropped 5 bases and J dropped 5; count of bases not matched to a gene: 7. The germline V gene encodes CDR1 SGHTA and CDR2 FQGNSA. The CDR3 totals 14 residues. The CDR3 bases are TGTGCCAGCAGCCGGACAGGAACTGTAGATACGCAGTATTTT. This gives the protein CASSRTGTVDTQYF. Full variable domain (rest looked up from reference TRBV7-2 and TRBJ2-3): GAGVSQSPSNKVTEKGKDVELRCDPISGHTALYWYRQSLGQGLEFLIYFQGNSAPDKSGLPSDRFSAERTGGSVSTLTIQRTQQEDSAVYLCASSRTGTVDTQYFGPGTRLTVL.

This clonotype was observed many times. The V gene is TRBV4-1, the J gene TRBJ1-4; TRBD1 is a possible D gene (5 bases). Trimming pared 3 bases from V and 6 bases from J, leaving 17 bases between. The V gene's germline CDR1 is MGHRA and CDR2 YSYEKL. The CDR3 is 16 amino acids. The CDR3 nucleotides are TGCGCCAGCAGCCAGGGATACGGGACTGTGGATGAAAAACTGTTTTTT. This codes for CASSQGYGTVDEKLFF.

By frequency in the sample, this clonotype is medium-sized. The CDR3 DNA is TGTGCCAGCAGCTTAGCGAGAATTGGATTAGGGAGCTCCTACAATGAGCAGTTCTTC. Protein sequence: CASSLARIGLGSSYNEQFF. The V and J genes are TRBV7-2 and TRBJ2-1, with TRBD2 as a possible D gene (5 bases). The CDR3 runs to 19 residues. From germline, CDR1 is SGHTA and CDR2 FQGNSA. V was cut by 0 bases and J by 0 bases, with 18 bases left in between. The full variable domain, completed using reference TRBV7-2 and TRBJ2-1, is GAGVSQSPSNKVTEKGKDVELRCDPISGHTALYWYRQSLGQGLEFLIYFQGNSAPDKSGLPSDRFSAERTGGSVSTLTIQRTQQEDSAVYLCASSLARIGLGSSYNEQFFGPGTRLTVL.

The rearrangement uses TRBV5-1 and TRBJ2-3, with 8 positions matching TRBD2. After removal of 3 bases from V and 2 bases from J, the junction contained 14 bases not matched to a gene. CDR3 length: 18 amino acids. CDR1 SGHRS and CDR2 YFSETQ come from the germline V gene. The CDR3 loop reads CASSSTMMAGGSTDTQYF. The DNA of the CDR3 is TGCGCCAGCAGCTCGACTATGATGGCGGGAGGCTCCACAGATACGCAGTATTTT.

Many counts were recorded for this clonotype. Here the CDR3 omits its conserved ending phenylalanine or tryptophan, so a read error is the likely source. It is unclear where the CDR3 begins or ends on the DNA, so no DNA is shown, and the CDR3 is as TCRdb lists it. The chain combines TRBV7-2 with TRBJ2-7; the DNA was not used to check the table's D call, TRBD1. The germline gives CDR1 SGHTA, CDR2 FQGNSA. Counting both end residues, the CDR3 totals 19 amino acids. The CDR3 region is CASSSQTGTVRDYGYTFGS.

In its sample, this clonotype ranks as medium-sized. The chain links TRBV19 to TRBJ2-5, with 11 bases that match TRBD2. This CDR3 comprises 15 residues. CDR1 and CDR2 (germline): LNHDA, SQIVND (reference sequence). V lost 5 bases to trimming and J lost 2 bases; unmatched junction nucleotides: 4. In DNA form, the CDR3 reads TGTGCCAGTAGTCCGGGACTAGCGGCTCAAGAGACCCAGTACTTC. Its protein is CASSPGLAAQETQYF.

This clonotype was counted ten times or more. This may arise from a read error, as a much more abundant clone is one base away. The CDR3 bases are TGTGCCAGCAGTTGGACCCCCGGGGACAATGAGCAGTACTTC. It is translated as CASSWTPGDNEQYF. The rearrangement links TRBV12-3 or TRBV12-4 to TRBJ2-7; D is perhaps TRBD1 (6 bases). CDR3 size: 14 residues. V lost 4 bases and J 7 bases, leaving 17 bases between the germline ends.

The V gene is TRBV7-2, the J gene TRBJ1-2; D perhaps matches TRBD1 (5 bases). Germline CDR1 and CDR2: SGHTA and FQGNSA. The length of the CDR3 is 15 residues. The V gene lost 1 base and the J gene lost 7 bases, with 16 bases spanning the gap. CDR3 amino acids: CASSLVDKIRGGYTF. Written as DNA, the CDR3 is TGTGCCAGCAGCTTAGTAGACAAGATAAGGGGTGGCTACACCTTC.

In the case of this clonotype: This CDR3 fails to terminate in the conserved phenylalanine or tryptophan, so it likely reflects a read error. The DNA is omitted, as the CDR3 cannot be located on it reliably, and the CDR3 follows TCRdb's listing. V is TRBV7-2 and J is TRBJ2-5; whether TRBD1, the table's D call, matches the DNA was not checked. From its first to its last residue, the CDR3 has 14 amino acids. Germline V gives CDR1 SGHTA, CDR2 FQGNSA. CDR3 amino acids: CASSLGGMGQFFGS.

The J gene is TRBJ2-1, the V gene TRBV5-1, with a possible D match to TRBD2 (7 bases). Trimming cost V 2 bases and J 5 bases, with 14 bases left between them. This CDR3 comprises 15 residues. Germline V gene sequence: CDR1 SGHRS, CDR2 YFSETQ. In DNA, the CDR3 is TGCGCCAGCAGCTTAATCGGGGGGCCCAACAATGAGCAGTTCTTC. It encodes CASSLIGGPNNEQFF.

This clonotype was seen at least ten times. The rearrangement links TRBV6-1 to TRBJ1-2; TRBD1 might be the D (6 bases). Deletions cut 10 bases from V and 4 bases from J, with 16 bases between. The germline V gene encodes CDR1 MNHNS and CDR2 SASEGT. The CDR3 totals 13 residues. CDR3 bases: TGTGCCATCCGGCAACAGGGCCGCTATGGCTACACCTTC. Residues: CAIRQQGRYGYTF.